This T cell receptor beta chain stems from a study of OX40 agonist ivuxolimab in advanced cancers. Study-wide context: Patients were treated with ivuxolimab, an agonistic anti-OX40 (CD134) antibody. Ivuxolimab, which patients received intravenously every 2 weeks, was dosed at 0.01 to 10 mg/kg. General study results and limits: CD4+ and CD8+ T cells in blood underwent clonal expansion by week 6 at 0.1 to 3.0 mg/kg. Among T cells, CD8+ cells averaged more expanded clones than CD4+ cells.

As concerns this clone: Antigen: not known.

This CDR3 is built from 10 residues. Trimming left V 4 bases short and J 5 bases short, with 3 bases between. Per the germline V gene, CDR1 is DFQATT and CDR2 is SNEGSKA (reference sequence). The assay was immunoSEQ multiplex PCR, and TCRdb's table has in-frame clones only and misses some. Of fewer than 60,000 clones in the sample, around 79% were seen once. This receptor was taken from an adult with an advanced solid tumor such as melanoma, head and neck, liver or kidney cancer. The chain employs TRBV20-1 and TRBJ2-1; D is unclear. Material: CD4+ or CD8+ T cells sorted from blood, obtained in a trial of the OX40 agonist ivuxolimab. In DNA form, the CDR3 reads TGCAGTGCTAAGGACAATGAGCAGTTCTTC. Translating it yields CSAKDNEQFF.